This T cell receptor (beta chain) was recovered during a study of T-cell reconstitution after alpha-beta-depleted transplantation in children. General study results and limits: Surviving recipient T cells and intrathymic progenitors accounted for some patients' high TCRbeta diversity at day 60. One year after transplant, T-cell counts and diversity came mostly from newly produced T cells. After transplant, at about two months, alpha-beta T cells were reportedly derived from several hundred expanded graft clones.

As for this clonotype: The target antigen is unknown.

The germline gives CDR1 SQVTM, CDR2 ANQGSEA. The CDR3 spans 13 residues. The germline V and J ends were trimmed by 7 bases and 4 bases, with 14 bases remaining between them. During its preparation, the TCRbeta library received unique molecular identifiers. TCRdb passed the PCR reads through MiXCR, listing each CDR3 protein once. Of about 220,000 distinct CDR3 sequences in the sample, approximately 19% were seen once. The chain employs TRBV29-1 and TRBJ1-3; D may be TRBD1 (5 bases). The sample was PBMCs, mostly from graft donor cells, taken 360 days after TCRalphabeta/CD19-depleted stem cell transplant. The TCR was taken from a male patient under 10 years old who had a stem cell transplant for acute lymphoblastic leukemia, so the T cells may come from the graft donor. CDR3 nucleotide sequence: TGCAGCGGCAAGACAGAGTGGGGAAACACCATATATTTT. This encodes CSGKTEWGNTIYF.